Shown below are 24 T cell receptor beta chains from a single sample sequenced in a study of blood T cells in healthy people across ages. For the second PCR, which ran for roughly 6 to 12 cycles, a sample-barcoded 5' primer and a J-beta primer mix were used. TCRdb ran MiXCR on the 5' RACE reads and lists one entry per CDR3 protein. In the table there are roughly 800,000 distinct CDR3 sequences, about 55% of which are singletons. The specimen was blood. The receptors were gathered from an older man in good health.

The V call is TRBV29-1, the J call TRBJ2-3, with 12 bases identical to TRBD2. CDR1 SQVTM and CDR2 ANQGSEA come from the germline V gene. V lost 7 bases to trimming and J lost 4 bases; unmatched junction nucleotides: 12. This CDR3 has 16 residues. The CDR3 DNA reads as TGCAGCGCCGTTCCAGGGCTAGCGGGAGGGCCAGATACGCAGTATTTT. The encoded protein is CSAVPGLAGGPDTQYF.

V gene TRBV5-5 combines with J gene TRBJ2-7, with a weak D call TRBD2 (6 bases). Germline CDR1 SGHKS, CDR2 YYEKEE (reference sequence). The V end was cut by 4 bases, the J end by 0 bases, with 14 bases between. The length of the CDR3 is 15 residues. The CDR3 sequence is CASSAGLLYSYEQYF. CDR3 sequence (DNA): TGTGCCAGCAGCGCTGGACTACTTTACTCCTACGAGCAGTACTTC.

This chain joins TRBV12-5 and TRBJ2-4; no firm D call. Judging by the DNA end, TRBJ2-7 fits better; the J call may be wrong. Germline CDR1 LGHNT, CDR2 FRNRAP. This CDR3 is 13 amino acids long. CDR3 amino acids: CASGLEAGYEQYF. The CDR3 DNA is TGTGCTAGTGGTTTGGAGGCCGGTTACGAGCAGTACTTC.

This clonotype was seen more than once but under ten times. This chain links TRBV7-9 with TRBJ2-3, with a tentative D call TRBD1 (6 bases). V lost 4 bases and J 2 bases, leaving 13 bases between the germline ends. There are 15 residues in the CDR3. Germline assignment: CDR1 SEHNR and CDR2 FQNEAQ (reference sequence). The CDR3 DNA sequence: TGTGCCAGCAGCTCTTTGGGGGCAGACACAGATACGCAGTATTTT. It specifies CASSSLGADTDTQYF.

The V call is TRBV20-1, the J call TRBJ2-1; D unresolved. CDR3 size: 12 residues. V lost 5 bases, J lost 6 bases, and 11 bases lay in between. Germline V CDR1 and CDR2: DFQATT, SNEGSKA (reference sequence). CDR3 in amino acids: CSAQALTNEQFF. The CDR3, as DNA: TGCAGTGCTCAGGCCCTAACCAATGAGCAGTTCTTC.

This clonotype was counted only a few times. CDR3 residues: CSVDGPSVQYF. In nucleotides, the CDR3 is TGCAGCGTAGACGGACCGTCGGTGCAGTACTTC. The chain uses TRBV29-1 and TRBJ2-5; D gene uncertain. V gave up 6 bases and J gave up 11 bases, with 16 bases separating them. CDR1 is SQVTM and CDR2 is ANQGSEA in the germline V gene. The CDR3 totals 11 residues.

The chain uses TRBV11-2 and TRBJ2-6; 11 bases map to TRBD1. The germline V gene encodes CDR1 SGHAT and CDR2 FQNNGV. V was pared by 6 bases and J by 0 bases, with 7 bases of the junction left unmatched. The CDR3 is 18 amino acids. Here the CDR3 DNA reads TGTGCCAGCAGAAACCCAGGGACAGGGGGCTCTGGGGCCAACGTCCTGACTTTC. Encoded protein: CASRNPGTGGSGANVLTF.

The rearrangement links TRBV4-1 to TRBJ2-3; no reliable D call. The CDR3 runs 15 residues. Germline V gene lookup returns CDR1 MGHRA and CDR2 YSYEKL. The V and J ends lost 1 base and 0 bases respectively, with 8 bases between them. The CDR3 coding sequence is TGCGCCAGCAGCCAAGTTGGGTTAAGCACAGATACGCAGTATTTT. It is translated as CASSQVGLSTDTQYF.

The chain has TRBV5-1 and TRBJ2-6, with TRBD2 as a possible D gene (5 bases). The V gene lost 4 bases and the J gene lost 4 bases, with 9 bases spanning the gap. This CDR3 is built from 14 residues. Germline V lookup: CDR1 SGHRS, CDR2 YFSETQ. Here the CDR3 DNA reads TGCGCCAGCAGCGCGACTACCGGGGCCAACGTCCTGACTTTC. Translation gives CASSATTGANVLTF.

The chain employs TRBV20-1 and TRBJ2-1; 9 bases align to TRBD2. The closer fit of TRBJ2-7 to the DNA end suggests the J call may be wrong. In germline, CDR1 is DFQATT, CDR2 SNEGSKA (reference sequence). The CDR3 is 15 residues long. The CDR3 protein is CSARDQSGRTSEQYF. The CDR3 DNA reads as TGCAGTGCTAGAGATCAAAGCGGGAGGACCTCCGAGCAGTACTTC.

The chain recombines TRBV10-3 with TRBJ1-4; possible D gene TRBD1, 6 bases. The CDR3 covers 15 residues. Germline CDR1 is ENHRY and CDR2 is SYGVKD. V lost 5 bases and J 8 bases, leaving 18 bases between the germline ends. The CDR3 sequence: CAISPRVTQGEKLFF. The CDR3 DNA is TGTGCCATCAGTCCAAGGGTAACCCAGGGGGAAAAACTGTTTTTT.

This chain links TRBV27 with TRBJ2-6, with 7 positions matching TRBD1. Germline lookup yields CDR1 MNHEY and CDR2 SMNVEV (reference sequence). The V and J ends lost 5 bases and 19 bases, in that order; junction bases with no gene match: 32. The CDR3 length is 19 residues. The CDR3 DNA reads as TGTGCCAGCAGTCCGTACACCAGGGGGTCCTATTCTGGGGCCAACGTCTTAACTTTC. This sequence encodes CASSPYTRGSYSGANVLTF.

The chain combines TRBV21-1 with TRBJ2-7; the DNA was not used to check the table's D call, TRBD1. TRBV21-1 is an annotated pseudogene. This CDR3 is 15 amino acids long. The CDR3 DNA follows: TGTGCTAGCAGCCCCCGGACAGGGGCGGTACACGAGCAGTACTTC. Translated, it gives CASSPRTGAVHEQYF.

This chain links TRBV5-1 with TRBJ2-4, with D possibly matching TRBD2 (7 bases). The last part of the DNA fits TRBJ2-7 better; the J call may be wrong. CDR3 length: 13 residues. CDR1 is SGHRS, CDR2 YFSETQ, per germline. The CDR3 nucleotides read TGCGCCAGCAAGGGGGGGCCCGGGAACGAGCAGTACTTC. It yields the protein CASKGGPGNEQYF.

This sequence joins TRBV5-5 and TRBJ1-5; perhaps TRBD1 as D (6 bases). V was cut by 1 base and J by 3 bases, with 11 bases left in between. Germline CDR1 is SGHKS and CDR2 is YYEKEE (reference sequence). This CDR3 spans 15 amino acids. CDR3 in amino acids: CASSLKPGVNQPQHF. The CDR3 DNA reads as TGTGCCAGCAGCTTGAAGCCAGGGGTCAATCAGCCCCAGCATTTT.

J is TRBJ2-4 and V is TRBV5-1, with TRBD2 as a possible D gene (5 bases). The CDR3 runs 13 residues. V was clipped by 4 bases and J by 13 bases, with 18 bases between them. Per germline, CDR1 SGHRS and CDR2 YFSETQ. This CDR3 reads CASSPTIGREQYF. The CDR3 DNA follows: TGCGCCAGCAGCCCCACTATAGGTAGGGAGCAGTACTTC.

In its sample, this clonotype was seen a few times. The chain joins TRBV7-2 to TRBJ2-1, with a possible D match to TRBD1 (5 bases). Germline CDR1 SGHTA, CDR2 FQGNSA. With 3 bases removed from V and 6 bases from J, the gap between germline ends came to 12 bases. CDR3 length: 14 residues. CDR3 residues: CASSFARVINEQFF. CDR3 DNA sequence: TGTGCCAGCAGCTTTGCCAGGGTGATCAATGAGCAGTTCTTC.

This clonotype was picked up a small number of times. The chain employs TRBV29-1 and TRBJ2-5; D assignment may be TRBD1 or TRBD2 (5 bases each). CDR3 length: 13 amino acids. Germline lookup yields CDR1 SQVTM and CDR2 ANQGSEA. The V end lost 2 bases, the J end lost 5 bases, and 12 bases lay between the germline ends. The CDR3 bases are TGCAGCGTTGAACCGGGACCGGGGGAGACCCAGTACTTC. As protein: CSVEPGPGETQYF.

The rearrangement links TRBV11-2 to TRBJ1-2, with TRBD1 matching 9 bases. The trim removed 5 bases at V and 1 base at J, leaving 8 bases unmatched. This CDR3 is built from 16 residues. From germline, CDR1 is SGHAT and CDR2 FQNNGV. The CDR3 DNA follows: TGTGCCAGCAGCCCGATTCGGGACAGGGATAACTATGGCTACACCTTC. This encodes CASSPIRDRDNYGYTF. The full variable domain, in which reference TRBV11-2 and TRBJ1-2 provide the parts outside the CDR3, is EAGVAQSPRYKIIEKRQSVAFWCNPISGHATLYWYQQILGQGPKLLIQFQNNGVVDDSQLPKDRFSAERLKGVDSTLKIQPAKLEDSAVYLCASSPIRDRDNYGYTFGSGTRLTVV.

This clonotype was counted at least ten times. The chain links TRBV3-1 to TRBJ1-1; TRBD1 might be the D (6 bases). Germline assignment: CDR1 LGHDT and CDR2 YNNKEL (reference sequence). The CDR3 is 12 residues long. Between the trimmed V and J ends, which lost 2 bases and 5 bases, there was a span of 6 bases. The CDR3 DNA reads as TGTGCCAGCAGCCAACAGGGGACTGAAGCTTTCTTT. This sequence encodes CASSQQGTEAFF.

This clonotype was seen a few times. The chain carries TRBV27 and TRBJ2-7; no firm D call. Germline CDR1 reads MNHEY; CDR2 reads SMNVEV (reference sequence). V lost 5 bases to trimming and J lost 3 bases, with 14 bases between them. This CDR3 spans 14 amino acids. CDR3 nucleotides: TGTGCCAGCAGTGCTCGGATTGTCTACTACGAGCAGTACTTC. Its protein is CASSARIVYYEQYF.

The chain uses TRBV24-1 and TRBJ1-5, with 12 bases that match TRBD1. The germline CDR1 and CDR2 sequences are KGHDR and SFDVKD. CDR3 length: 16 amino acids. V shed 4 bases, J shed 7 bases, and the junction held 7 bases outside the gene matches. CDR3 in DNA: TGTGCCACCAGTGAGGCGGGACAGGGGGCAGGGCAGCCCCAGCATTTT. Amino acids: CATSEAGQGAGQPQHF.

This clonotype has only one observation. One junction end does not reproduce the germline sequence, and a read error may be involved. The chain is built from TRBV12-3 or TRBV12-4 and TRBJ2-1; no definite D call. This CDR3 is 11 amino acids long. The CDR3 spells CACSFENEQFF. CDR3 nucleotide sequence: TGTGCCTGCAGTTTTGAAAATGAGCAGTTCTTC.

This clonotype was counted only a few times. The chain has TRBV11-2 and TRBJ2-5, with 8 positions matching TRBD2. Germline-derived CDR1 and CDR2 are SGHAT and FQNNGV. Trimming at V came to 0 bases and at J to 1 base, leaving 1 base not matched to a gene. The CDR3 is 15 amino acids. The CDR3: CASSLDLAGQETQYF. The CDR3 DNA sequence: TGTGCCAGCAGCTTAGATCTAGCGGGCCAAGAGACCCAGTACTTC.